This T cell receptor (beta chain) was captured in a study of OX40 agonist ivuxolimab in advanced cancers. Study as a whole: Patients in dose escalation had liver, melanoma, kidney or head and neck cancers.

CDR3 length equals 17 residues. Unmatched junction bases numbered 15, after V lost 4 bases and J lost 6 bases. Germline V gene data show CDR1 as MGHRA and CDR2 as YSYEKL. Repertoires were generated with immunoSEQ multiplex PCR, while TCRdb's copy carries only in-frame clones and drops some. The sample contains tens of thousands of clones, around 90% of which appear only once. This clone appeared a single time. This material consisted of CD4+ or CD8+ T cells sorted from blood, taken in a trial of the OX40 agonist ivuxolimab. V usage is TRBV4-1 and J usage is TRBJ1-2; TRBD1 matches at 9 bases. The sequence derives from an adult with an advanced solid tumor such as melanoma, head and neck, liver or kidney cancer. CDR3 DNA: TGCGCCAGCAGCCCGGGACGTGGGGACAGGGCAGAAAATGGCTACACCTTC. Its protein product is CASSPGRGDRAENGYTF.